This T cell receptor beta chain originates from a study of blood T cell repertoires in COVID-19. The wider study: Samples came from the United States, Italy and Spain, spanning acute and convalescent COVID-19.

In the authors' workflow: From reference gene primer amplification, estimates of nucleated cell counts were derived. Using immunoSEQ multiplex PCR, the repertoire was profiled, and TCRdb retains in-frame clones only, with some absent. The V and J calls and clone size come from that table; D and trimming were worked out from the DNA. The sample yields fewer than 300,000 clones, about 70% seen once. V lost 5 bases to trimming and J lost 4 bases; unmatched junction nucleotides: 6. Germline CDR1 reads SGHTA; CDR2 reads FQGNSA. CDR3 size: 14 residues. The V gene is TRBV7-2, the J gene TRBJ1-2; 8 bases line up with TRBD1. The sequence was collected from a woman aged 80 or older with acute or convalescent COVID-19. The source material was peripheral blood. The CDR3 is CASSPGDRSYGYTF. In DNA form, the CDR3 reads TGTGCCAGCAGCCCCGGGGACAGGAGCTATGGCTACACCTTC.